This is a list of T cell receptor beta chains from one sample in a study of blood T cell repertoires in COVID-19. Generated by immunoSEQ multiplex PCR, the TCRdb table keeps only in-frame clones and is missing some. The table includes approximately 170,000 clones, 86% detected once. Sequenced material: peripheral blood. The receptors derive from a woman in her 70s with acute or convalescent COVID-19. CDR3s leave out the opening cysteine and the closing phenylalanine or tryptophan.

V gene	J gene	CDR3 protein
TRBV2	TRBJ1-2	ASSPLTEYGYT
TRBV2	TRBJ1-2	ASSADRSGYT
TRBV27	TRBJ1-5	ASSGGRRQPQH
TRBV6-1	TRBJ2-2	ASSADRVTNTGELF
TRBV6-2/TRBV6-3	TRBJ1-1	ASSAWRQGRTEAF
TRBV2	TRBJ1-1	ASSDTGVRYTEAF
TRBV30	TRBJ1-2	AWSVRRQKGYGYT
TRBV28	TRBJ2-3	ASSPGVTDTQY
TRBV10-2	TRBJ2-2	ASSQQGGELF
TRBV4-1	TRBJ2-7	ASSQPGLAGHQPYEQY
TRBV9	TRBJ1-5	ASNKAGLSNQPQH
TRBV6-6	TRBJ1-1	ASRTSGGTEAF
TRBV27	TRBJ1-2	ASSSNRDADGYT
TRBV7-2	TRBJ1-1	ASSLTGGAGMNTEAF
TRBV12-3/TRBV12-4	TRBJ1-4	ASSFVGVEKLF
TRBV7-2	TRBJ1-5	ASSLEADQPQH
TRBV7-2	TRBJ1-5	ASSYSNQPQH
TRBV5-4	TRBJ2-2	ASSFFFGTDNTGELF
TRBV6-5	TRBJ1-5	ASSSLHRNQPQH
TRBV7-9	TRBJ1-2	ASSLYRDRYYGYT
TRBV6-2/TRBV6-3	TRBJ2-5	ASSYKGQGSRETQY
TRBV5-1	TRBJ2-2	ASSFPDRNTGELF
TRBV7-6	TRBJ2-5	ASSSSPTGTSGRAKETQY
TRBV9	TRBJ1-2	ASSPGVYGYT
TRBV6-2/TRBV6-3	TRBJ1-1	ASSTRQGNTEAF
TRBV6-5	TRBJ1-6	ASSLDRVSPLH
TRBV11-2	TRBJ2-6	ASSLEPSTHSAGANVLT
TRBV19	TRBJ1-3	ASSSTRSSGNTIY
TRBV6-5	TRBJ2-3	ATRTSGSPRDTQY
TRBV5-1	TRBJ2-1	ASILGVGENEQF
TRBV6-5	TRBJ2-7	ASSYVLQGPYEQY
TRBV5-1	TRBJ1-1	ASSLESPGVNTEAF
TRBV10-3	TRBJ1-1	AISVGREAF
TRBV7-9	TRBJ2-5	ASSLVQAQETQY
TRBV6-2/TRBV6-3	TRBJ2-7	ASRYQPDSPKEQY
TRBV4-1	TRBJ2-7	ASSQAQGYEQY
TRBV6-5	TRBJ1-6	ASSLGQGNSPLH
TRBV6-1	TRBJ1-2	ASSDGVPIHYGYT
TRBV6-2/TRBV6-3	TRBJ1-5	ASSYSPGRGPDQPQH
TRBV10-1	TRBJ2-1	ASRPGPSGGGNEQF
TRBV6-5	TRBJ1-5	ASNQGGAQH
TRBV6-5	TRBJ2-1	ASSYTGVTYNEQF
TRBV5-1	TRBJ2-1	ASSSDRGAYNEQF
TRBV30	TRBJ2-7	AWKRQGELYEQY
TRBV30	TRBJ2-5	AWSQGVPPETQY
TRBV7-2	TRBJ1-1	ASSFSGQLNTEAF
TRBV5-1	TRBJ2-5	ASSGGDFQETQY
TRBV4-3	TRBJ2-1	ASSRRANEQF
TRBV6-2/TRBV6-3	TRBJ2-2	ASSYDRNTGELF
TRBV4-1	TRBJ1-4	ASSQDRGQGSEKLF
TRBV19	TRBJ1-4	ASSIGAGTNEKLF
TRBV4-3	TRBJ1-1	ASSQDHSGGLYTEAF
TRBV5-1	TRBJ1-4	ASSAGQGLRNEKLF
TRBV19	TRBJ2-1	ASTSSGRARAEQF
TRBV28	TRBJ2-1	ASLFQGANEQF